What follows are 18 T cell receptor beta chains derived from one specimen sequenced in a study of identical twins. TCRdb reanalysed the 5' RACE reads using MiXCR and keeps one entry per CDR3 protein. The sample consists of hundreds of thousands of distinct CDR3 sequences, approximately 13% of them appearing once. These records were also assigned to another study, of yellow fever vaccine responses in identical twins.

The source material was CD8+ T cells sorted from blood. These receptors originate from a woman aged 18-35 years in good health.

As DNA, the CDR3 is TGTGCCAGCAGCTTGGGAACCGGGACAGGGTTTGCCTACGAGCAGTACTTC. Translating gives CASSLGTGTGFAYEQYF. This chain joins TRBV7-8 and TRBJ2-7; 9 bases are shared with TRBD1. The CDR3 consists of 17 residues. The ends lost 3 bases at V and 2 bases at J; junction bases unmatched: 11. Germline assignment: CDR1 SGHVS and CDR2 FQNEAQ.

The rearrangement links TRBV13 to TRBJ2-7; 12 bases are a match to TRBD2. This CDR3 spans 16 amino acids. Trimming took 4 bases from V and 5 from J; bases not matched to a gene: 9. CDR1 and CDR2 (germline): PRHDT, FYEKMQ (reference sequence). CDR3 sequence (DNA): TGTGCCAGCAGCTGGTCTCTAGCGGGAGGGTTCAACGAGCAGTACTTC. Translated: CASSWSLAGGFNEQYF.

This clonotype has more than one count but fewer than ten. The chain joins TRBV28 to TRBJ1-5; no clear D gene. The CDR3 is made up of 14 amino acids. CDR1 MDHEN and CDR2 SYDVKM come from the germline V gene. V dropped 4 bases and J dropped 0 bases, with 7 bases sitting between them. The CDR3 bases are TGTGCCAGCAGTTATGACACTAGCAATCAGCCCCAGCATTTT. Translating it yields CASSYDTSNQPQHF.

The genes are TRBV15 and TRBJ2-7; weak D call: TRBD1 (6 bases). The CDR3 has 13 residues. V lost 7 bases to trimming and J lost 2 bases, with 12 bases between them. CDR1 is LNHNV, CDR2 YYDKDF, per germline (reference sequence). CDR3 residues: CATTRTAAYEQYF. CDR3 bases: TGTGCCACCACCCGGACAGCCGCCTACGAGCAGTACTTC.

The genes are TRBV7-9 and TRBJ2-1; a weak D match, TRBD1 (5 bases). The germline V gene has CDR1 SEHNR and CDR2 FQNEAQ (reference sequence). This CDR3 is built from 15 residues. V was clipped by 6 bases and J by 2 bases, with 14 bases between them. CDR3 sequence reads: CASSWTYSTYNEQFF. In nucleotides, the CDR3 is TGTGCCAGCAGTTGGACATACTCAACCTACAATGAGCAGTTCTTC.

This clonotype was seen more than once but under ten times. The CDR3 spells CAISEETRSDTQYF. In DNA form, the CDR3 reads TGTGCCATCAGTGAGGAGACTAGATCTGATACGCAGTATTTT. The genes are TRBV10-3 and TRBJ2-3; D might be TRBD2 (6 bases). CDR3 length equals 14 residues. CDR1 ENHRY and CDR2 SYGVKD come from the germline V gene. V was trimmed by 2 bases and J by 6 bases, leaving 12 bases between them.

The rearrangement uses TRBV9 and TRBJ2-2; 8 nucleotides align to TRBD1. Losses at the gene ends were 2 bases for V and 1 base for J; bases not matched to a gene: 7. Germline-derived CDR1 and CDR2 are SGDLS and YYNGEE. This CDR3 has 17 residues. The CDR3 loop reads CASSVPGQGVNTGELFF. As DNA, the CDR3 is TGTGCCAGCAGCGTCCCTGGACAGGGTGTGAACACCGGGGAGCTGTTTTTT. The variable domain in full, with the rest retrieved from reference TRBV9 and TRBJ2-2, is DSGVTQTPKHLITATGQRVTLRCSPRSGDLSVYWYQQSLDQGLQFLIQYYNGEERAKGNILERFSAQQFPDLHSELNLSSLELGDSALYFCASSVPGQGVNTGELFFGEGSRLTVL.

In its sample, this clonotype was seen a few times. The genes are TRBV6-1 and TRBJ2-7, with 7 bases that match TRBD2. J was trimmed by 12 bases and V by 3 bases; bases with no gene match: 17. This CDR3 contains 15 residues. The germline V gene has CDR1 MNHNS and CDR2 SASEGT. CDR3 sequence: CASSDWEGIPDKRYV. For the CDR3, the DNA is TGTGCCAGCAGTGATTGGGAGGGAATCCCGGATAAGCGGTACGTC.

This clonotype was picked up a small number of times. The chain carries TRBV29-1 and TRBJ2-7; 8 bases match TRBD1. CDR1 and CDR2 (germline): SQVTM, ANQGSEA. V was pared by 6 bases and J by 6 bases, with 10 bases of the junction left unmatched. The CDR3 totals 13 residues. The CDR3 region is CSVGTGTGTEQYV. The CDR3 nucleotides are TGCAGCGTGGGCACCGGGACAGGCACCGAGCAGTACGTC.

The CDR3 sequence: CSARHSGGQETQYF. CDR3 nucleotide sequence: TGCAGTGCTAGACACTCTGGGGGGCAAGAGACCCAGTACTTC. The genes are TRBV20-1 and TRBJ2-5, with a possible D match to TRBD2 (6 bases). CDR1 DFQATT and CDR2 SNEGSKA come from the germline V gene (reference sequence). V was trimmed by 2 bases and J by 2 bases, leaving 12 bases between them. The CDR3 consists of 14 residues.

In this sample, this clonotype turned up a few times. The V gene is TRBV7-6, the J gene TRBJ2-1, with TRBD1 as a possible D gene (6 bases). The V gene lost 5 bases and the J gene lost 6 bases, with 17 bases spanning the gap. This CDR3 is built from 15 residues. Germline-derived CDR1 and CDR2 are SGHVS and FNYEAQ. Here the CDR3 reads CASSDEQGLGNEQFF. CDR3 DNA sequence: TGTGCCAGCAGCGACGAACAGGGATTAGGCAATGAGCAGTTCTTC.

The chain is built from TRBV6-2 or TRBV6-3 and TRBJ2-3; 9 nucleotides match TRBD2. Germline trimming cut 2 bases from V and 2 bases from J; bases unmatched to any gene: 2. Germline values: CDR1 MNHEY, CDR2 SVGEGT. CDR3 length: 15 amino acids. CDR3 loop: CASSYRGRATDTQYF. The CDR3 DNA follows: TGTGCCAGCAGTTACCGCGGGAGGGCCACAGATACGCAGTATTTT.

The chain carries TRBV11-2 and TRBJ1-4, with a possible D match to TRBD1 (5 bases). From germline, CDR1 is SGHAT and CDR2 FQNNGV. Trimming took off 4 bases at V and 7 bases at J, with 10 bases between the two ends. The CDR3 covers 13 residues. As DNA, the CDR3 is TGTGCCAGCAGCTCTCGACAGCGTGAAAAACTGTTTTTT. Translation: CASSSRQREKLFF.

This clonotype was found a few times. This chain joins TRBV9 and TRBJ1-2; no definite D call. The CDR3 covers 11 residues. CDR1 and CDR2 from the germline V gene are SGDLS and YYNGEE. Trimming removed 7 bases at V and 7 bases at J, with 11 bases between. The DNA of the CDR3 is TGTGCCAGCGGCAGGTTTAGTGGCTACACCTTC. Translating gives CASGRFSGYTF.

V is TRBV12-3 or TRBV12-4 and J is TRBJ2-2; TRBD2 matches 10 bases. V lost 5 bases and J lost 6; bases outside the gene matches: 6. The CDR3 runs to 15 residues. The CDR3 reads CASSRAGGPSGELFF. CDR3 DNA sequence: TGTGCCAGCAGTCGAGCGGGAGGGCCATCCGGGGAGCTGTTTTTT.

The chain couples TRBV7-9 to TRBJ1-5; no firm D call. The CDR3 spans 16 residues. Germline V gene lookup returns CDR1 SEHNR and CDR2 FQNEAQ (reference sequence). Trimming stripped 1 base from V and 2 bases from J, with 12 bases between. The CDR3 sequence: CASSLDQRWGNQPQHF. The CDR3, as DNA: TGTGCCAGCAGCTTAGATCAGCGGTGGGGCAATCAGCCCCAGCATTTT.

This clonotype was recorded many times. CDR3 residues: CASSSRGVGYNEQFF. The CDR3 DNA sequence: TGTGCCAGCAGCTCCCGAGGGGTAGGGTACAATGAGCAGTTCTTC. This chain uses TRBV12-3 or TRBV12-4 with TRBJ2-1, with D perhaps matching TRBD1 or TRBD2 (5 bases each). The CDR3 totals 15 residues. Trimming removed 6 bases from V and 4 bases from J, with 16 bases in between.

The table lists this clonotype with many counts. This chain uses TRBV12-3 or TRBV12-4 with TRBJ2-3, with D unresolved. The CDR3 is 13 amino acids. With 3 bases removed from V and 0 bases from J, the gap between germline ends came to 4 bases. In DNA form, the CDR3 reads TGTGCCAGCAGTTTTGGCAGCACAGATACGCAGTATTTT. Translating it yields CASSFGSTDTQYF.